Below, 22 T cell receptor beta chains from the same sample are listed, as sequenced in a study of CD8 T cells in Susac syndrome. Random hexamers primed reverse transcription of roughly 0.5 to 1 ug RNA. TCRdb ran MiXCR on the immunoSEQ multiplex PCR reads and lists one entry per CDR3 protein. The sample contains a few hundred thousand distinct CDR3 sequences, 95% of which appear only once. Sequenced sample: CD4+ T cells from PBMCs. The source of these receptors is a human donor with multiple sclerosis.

Here the CDR3 DNA reads TGTGCCAGCCTGCCGGGGGGGCAGGACATTCAGTACTTC. It translates to CASLPGGQDIQYF. This chain joins TRBV7-2 and TRBJ2-4; TRBD2 matches 8 bases. After removal of 8 bases from V and 8 bases from J, the junction contained 8 bases not matched to a gene. Germline CDR1 and CDR2: SGHTA and FQGNSA. The CDR3 consists of 13 residues.

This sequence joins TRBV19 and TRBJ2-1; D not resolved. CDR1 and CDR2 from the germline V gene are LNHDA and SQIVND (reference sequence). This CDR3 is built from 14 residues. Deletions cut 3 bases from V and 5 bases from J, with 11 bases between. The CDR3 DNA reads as TGTGCCAGTAGTATCTTTGGACGGGACAATGAGCAGTTCTTC. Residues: CASSIFGRDNEQFF.

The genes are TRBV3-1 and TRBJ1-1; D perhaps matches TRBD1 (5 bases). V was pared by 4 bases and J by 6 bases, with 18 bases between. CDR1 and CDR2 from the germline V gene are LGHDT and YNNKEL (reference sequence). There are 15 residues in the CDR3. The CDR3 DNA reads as TGTGCCAGCAGCCGCCGGGACTCAGTCTCATCTGAAGCTTTCTTT. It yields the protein CASSRRDSVSSEAFF.

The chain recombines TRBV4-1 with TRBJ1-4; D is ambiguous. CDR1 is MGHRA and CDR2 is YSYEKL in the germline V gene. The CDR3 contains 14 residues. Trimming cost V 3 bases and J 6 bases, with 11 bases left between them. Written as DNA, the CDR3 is TGCGCCAGCAGCCAGGGCCCTCTGCATGAAAAACTGTTTTTT. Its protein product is CASSQGPLHEKLFF.

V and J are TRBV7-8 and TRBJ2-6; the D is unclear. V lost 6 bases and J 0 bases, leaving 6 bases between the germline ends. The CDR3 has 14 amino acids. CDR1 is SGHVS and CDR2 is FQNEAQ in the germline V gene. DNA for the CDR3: TGTGCCAGCAGGTTGGGCTCTGGGGCCAACGTCCTGACTTTC. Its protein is CASRLGSGANVLTF. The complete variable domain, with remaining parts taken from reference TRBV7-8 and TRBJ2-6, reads GAGVSQSPRYKVAKRGQDVALRCDPISGHVSLFWYQQALGQGPEFLTYFQNEAQLDKSGLPSDRFFAERPEGSVSTLKIQRTQQEDSAVYLCASRLGSGANVLTFGAGSRLTVL.

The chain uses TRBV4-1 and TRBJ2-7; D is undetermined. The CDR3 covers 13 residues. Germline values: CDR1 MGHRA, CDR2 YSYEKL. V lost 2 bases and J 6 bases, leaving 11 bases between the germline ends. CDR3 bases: TGCGCCAGCAGCCAACTGCCCCTGTCCGAGCAGTACTTC. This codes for CASSQLPLSEQYF.

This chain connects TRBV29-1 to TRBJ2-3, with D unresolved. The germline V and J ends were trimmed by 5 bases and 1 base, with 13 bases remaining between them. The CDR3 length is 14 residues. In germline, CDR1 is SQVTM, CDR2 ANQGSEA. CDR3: CSVLRHLGTDTQYF. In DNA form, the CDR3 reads TGCAGCGTTCTAAGACATCTTGGCACAGATACGCAGTATTTT.

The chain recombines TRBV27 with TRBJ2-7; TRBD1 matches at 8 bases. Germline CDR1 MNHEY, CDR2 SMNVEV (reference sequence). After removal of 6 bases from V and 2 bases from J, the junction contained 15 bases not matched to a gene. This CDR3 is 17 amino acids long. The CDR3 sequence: CASRIVGGRTGPYEQYF. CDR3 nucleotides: TGTGCCAGCAGGATCGTGGGTGGGAGGACAGGGCCCTACGAGCAGTACTTC.

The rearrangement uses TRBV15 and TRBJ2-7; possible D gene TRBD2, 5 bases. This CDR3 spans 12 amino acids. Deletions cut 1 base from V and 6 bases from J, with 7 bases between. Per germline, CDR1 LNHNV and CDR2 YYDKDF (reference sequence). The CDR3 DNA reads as TGTGCCACCAGCAGAGTAGAGGGCGAGCAGTACTTC. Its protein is CATSRVEGEQYF.

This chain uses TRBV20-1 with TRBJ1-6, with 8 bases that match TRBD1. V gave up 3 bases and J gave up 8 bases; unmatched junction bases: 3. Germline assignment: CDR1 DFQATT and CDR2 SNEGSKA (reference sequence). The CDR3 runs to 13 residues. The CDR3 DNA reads TGCAGTGCTAGTCCAGGGGGCGATTCACCCCTCCACTTT. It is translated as CSASPGGDSPLHF.

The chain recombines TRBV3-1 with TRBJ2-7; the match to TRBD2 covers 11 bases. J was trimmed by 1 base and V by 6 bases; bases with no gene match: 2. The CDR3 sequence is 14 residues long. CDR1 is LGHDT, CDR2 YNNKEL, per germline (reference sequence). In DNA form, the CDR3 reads TGTGCCAGCAGAACTAGCGGGAGTTCCTACGAGCAGTACTTC. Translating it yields CASRTSGSSYEQYF.

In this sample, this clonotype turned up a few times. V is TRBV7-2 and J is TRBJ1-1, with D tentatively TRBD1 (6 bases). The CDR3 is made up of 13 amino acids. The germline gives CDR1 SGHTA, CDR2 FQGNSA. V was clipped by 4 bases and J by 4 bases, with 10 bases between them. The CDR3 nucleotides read TGTGCCAGCAGCTCACAGGGTTCCACTGAAGCTTTCTTT. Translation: CASSSQGSTEAFF. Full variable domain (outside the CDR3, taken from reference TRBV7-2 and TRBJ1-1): GAGVSQSPSNKVTEKGKDVELRCDPISGHTALYWYRQSLGQGLEFLIYFQGNSAPDKSGLPSDRFSAERTGGSVSTLTIQRTQQEDSAVYLCASSSQGSTEAFFGQGTRLTVV.

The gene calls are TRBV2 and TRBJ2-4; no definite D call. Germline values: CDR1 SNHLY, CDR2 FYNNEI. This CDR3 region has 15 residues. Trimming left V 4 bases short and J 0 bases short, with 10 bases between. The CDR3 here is CASSGLGVAKNIQYF. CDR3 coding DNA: TGTGCCAGCAGTGGCCTAGGTGTAGCCAAAAACATTCAGTACTTC.

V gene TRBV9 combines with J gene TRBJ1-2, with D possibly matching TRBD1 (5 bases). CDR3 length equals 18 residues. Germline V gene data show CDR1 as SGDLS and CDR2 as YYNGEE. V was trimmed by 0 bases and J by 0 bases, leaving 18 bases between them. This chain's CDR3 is CASSVVVGTLKANYGYTF. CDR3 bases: TGTGCCAGCAGCGTAGTAGTCGGGACTCTTAAAGCTAACTATGGCTACACCTTC.

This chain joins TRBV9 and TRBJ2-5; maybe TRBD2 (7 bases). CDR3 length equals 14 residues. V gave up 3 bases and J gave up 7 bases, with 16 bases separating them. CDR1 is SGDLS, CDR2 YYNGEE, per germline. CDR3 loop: CASSALGGGVTQYF. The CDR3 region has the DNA TGTGCCAGCAGCGCCTTAGGAGGGGGGGTGACCCAGTACTTC.

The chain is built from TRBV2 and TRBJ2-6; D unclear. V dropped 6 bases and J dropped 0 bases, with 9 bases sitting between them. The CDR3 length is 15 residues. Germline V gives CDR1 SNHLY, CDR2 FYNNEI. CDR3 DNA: TGTGCCAGCAGGGCGATAGACTCTGGGGCCAACGTCCTGACTTTC. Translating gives CASRAIDSGANVLTF.

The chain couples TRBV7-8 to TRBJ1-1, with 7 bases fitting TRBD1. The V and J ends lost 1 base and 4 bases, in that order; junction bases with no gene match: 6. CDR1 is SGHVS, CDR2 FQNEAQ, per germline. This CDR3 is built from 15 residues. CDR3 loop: CASSLGGQGGTEAFF. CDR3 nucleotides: TGTGCCAGCAGCTTAGGTGGGCAGGGGGGCACTGAAGCTTTCTTT.

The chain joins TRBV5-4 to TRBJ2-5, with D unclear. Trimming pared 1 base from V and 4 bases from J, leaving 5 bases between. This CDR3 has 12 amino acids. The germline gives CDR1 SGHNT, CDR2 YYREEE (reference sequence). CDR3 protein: CASSLKAETQYF. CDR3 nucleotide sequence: TGTGCCAGCAGCTTGAAGGCAGAGACCCAGTACTTC.

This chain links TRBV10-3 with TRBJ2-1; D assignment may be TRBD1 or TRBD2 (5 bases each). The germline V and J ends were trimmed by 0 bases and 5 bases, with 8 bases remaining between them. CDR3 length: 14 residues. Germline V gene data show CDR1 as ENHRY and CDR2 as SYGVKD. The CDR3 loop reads CAISESGPNNEQFF. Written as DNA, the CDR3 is TGTGCCATCAGTGAGTCGGGACCAAACAATGAGCAGTTCTTC.

CDR3 sequence reads: CASKTGPGEQYF. For the CDR3, the DNA is TGTGCCAGCAAAACAGGGCCGGGGGAGCAGTACTTC. The rearrangement joins TRBV28 to TRBJ2-7; a possible D gene is TRBD1 (6 bases). The CDR3 has 12 residues. Germline assignment: CDR1 MDHEN and CDR2 SYDVKM. Deletions cut 7 bases from V and 7 bases from J, with 14 bases between. Together with reference TRBV28 and TRBJ2-7, the CDR3 gives the full variable domain: DVKVTQSSRYLVKRTGEKVFLECVQDMDHENMFWYRQDPGLGLRLIYFSYDVKMKEKGDIPEGYSVSREKKERFSLILESASTNQTSMYLCASKTGPGEQYFGPGTRLTVT.

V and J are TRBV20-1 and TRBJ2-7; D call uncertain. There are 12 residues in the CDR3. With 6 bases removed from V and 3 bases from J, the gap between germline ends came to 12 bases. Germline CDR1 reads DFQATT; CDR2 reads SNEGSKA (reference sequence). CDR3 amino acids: CSAKPGIYEQYF. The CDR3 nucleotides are TGCAGTGCAAAGCCGGGCATCTACGAGCAGTACTTC.

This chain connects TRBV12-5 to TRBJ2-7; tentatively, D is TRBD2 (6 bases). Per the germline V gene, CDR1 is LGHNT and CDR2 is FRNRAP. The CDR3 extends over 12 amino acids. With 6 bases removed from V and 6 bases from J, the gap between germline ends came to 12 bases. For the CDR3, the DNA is TGTGCTAGTGGGGAGGACTACGCCGAGCAGTACTTC. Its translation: CASGEDYAEQYF.